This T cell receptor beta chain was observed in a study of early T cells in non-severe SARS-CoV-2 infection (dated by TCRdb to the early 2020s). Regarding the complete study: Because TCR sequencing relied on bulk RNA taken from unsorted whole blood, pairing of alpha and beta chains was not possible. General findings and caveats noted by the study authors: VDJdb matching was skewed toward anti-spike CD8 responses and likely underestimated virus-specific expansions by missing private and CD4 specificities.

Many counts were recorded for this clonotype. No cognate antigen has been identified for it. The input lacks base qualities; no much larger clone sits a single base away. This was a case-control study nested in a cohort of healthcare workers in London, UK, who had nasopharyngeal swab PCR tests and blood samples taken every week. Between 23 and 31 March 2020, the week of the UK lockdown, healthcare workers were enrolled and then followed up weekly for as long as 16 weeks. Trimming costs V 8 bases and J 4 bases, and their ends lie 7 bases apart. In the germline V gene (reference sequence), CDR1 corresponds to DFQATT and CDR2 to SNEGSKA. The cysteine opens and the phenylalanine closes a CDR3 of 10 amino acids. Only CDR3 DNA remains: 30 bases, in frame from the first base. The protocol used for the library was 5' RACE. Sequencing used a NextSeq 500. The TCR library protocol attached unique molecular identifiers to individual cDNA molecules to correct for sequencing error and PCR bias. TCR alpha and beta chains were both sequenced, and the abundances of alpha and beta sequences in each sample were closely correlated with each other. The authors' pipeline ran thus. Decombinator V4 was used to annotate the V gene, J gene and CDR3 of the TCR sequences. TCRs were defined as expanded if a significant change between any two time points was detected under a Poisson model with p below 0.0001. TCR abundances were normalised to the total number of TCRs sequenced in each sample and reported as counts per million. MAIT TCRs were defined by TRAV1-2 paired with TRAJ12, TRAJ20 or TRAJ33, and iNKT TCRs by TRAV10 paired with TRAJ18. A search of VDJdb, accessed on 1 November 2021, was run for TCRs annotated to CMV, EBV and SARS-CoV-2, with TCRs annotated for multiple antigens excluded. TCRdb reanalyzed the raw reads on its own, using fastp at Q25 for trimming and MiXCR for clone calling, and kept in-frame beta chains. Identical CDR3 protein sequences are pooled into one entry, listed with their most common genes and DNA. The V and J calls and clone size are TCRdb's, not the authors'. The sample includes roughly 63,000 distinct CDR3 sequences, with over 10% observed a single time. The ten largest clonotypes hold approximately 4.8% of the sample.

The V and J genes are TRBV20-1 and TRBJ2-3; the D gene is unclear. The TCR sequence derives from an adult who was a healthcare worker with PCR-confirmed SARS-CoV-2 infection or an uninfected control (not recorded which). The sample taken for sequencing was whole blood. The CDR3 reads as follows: CSPRSDTQYF. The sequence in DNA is TGCAGTCCCCGTTCAGATACGCAGTATTTT.